The sequence of this T cell receptor (beta chain) was determined in a study of shared clonotypes between healthy human individuals. In the study overall: CD4 naive and CD4 memory each took three plates per donor, while CD8 naive took two and CD8 memory one. Study-wide results and caveats: When naive CD4 clonotypes were compared across a handful of donors, about 4.8% were shared. Sampling was confined to blood; repertoires within tissues likely differ.

CDR3 length: 14 amino acids. The V end was cut by 2 bases, the J end by 4 bases, with 9 bases between. Germline V gene data show CDR1 as SGHRS and CDR2 as YFSETQ. Recent vaccinations or acute infections were absent in the healthy HIV-negative adult donors. TCRdb's copy holds only in-frame clones and misses some; the assay was immunoSEQ multiplex PCR. The table has roughly 1,000,000 clones, approximately 80% seen once. In this sample, this clone turned up many times. Its antigen is currently unknown. This chain connects TRBV5-1 to TRBJ2-2; D is undetermined. The sample consisted of memory CD4+ T cells from PBMCs. Subset of the sample: CD45RA-negative fraction. This clonotype was sampled from a man aged 18 to 29 in good health. Some clones in this sample may be carry-over from other donors' samples. CDR3 sequence reads: CASSLGSSTGELFF. For the CDR3, the DNA is TGCGCCAGCAGCTTAGGGTCATCCACCGGGGAGCTGTTTTTT.